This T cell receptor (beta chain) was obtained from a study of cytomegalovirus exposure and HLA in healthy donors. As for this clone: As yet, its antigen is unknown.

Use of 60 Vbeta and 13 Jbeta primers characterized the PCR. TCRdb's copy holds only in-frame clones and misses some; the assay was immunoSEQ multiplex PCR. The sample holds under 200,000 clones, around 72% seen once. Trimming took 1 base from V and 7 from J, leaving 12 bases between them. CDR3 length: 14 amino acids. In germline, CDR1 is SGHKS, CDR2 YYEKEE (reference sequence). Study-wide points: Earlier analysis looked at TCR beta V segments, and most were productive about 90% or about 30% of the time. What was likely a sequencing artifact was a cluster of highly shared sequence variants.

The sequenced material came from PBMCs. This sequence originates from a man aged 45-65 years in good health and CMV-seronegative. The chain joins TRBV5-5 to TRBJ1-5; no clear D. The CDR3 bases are TGTGCCAGCAGCTTGCGAGACGGAGGACAGCCCCAGCATTTT. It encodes CASSLRDGGQPQHF.